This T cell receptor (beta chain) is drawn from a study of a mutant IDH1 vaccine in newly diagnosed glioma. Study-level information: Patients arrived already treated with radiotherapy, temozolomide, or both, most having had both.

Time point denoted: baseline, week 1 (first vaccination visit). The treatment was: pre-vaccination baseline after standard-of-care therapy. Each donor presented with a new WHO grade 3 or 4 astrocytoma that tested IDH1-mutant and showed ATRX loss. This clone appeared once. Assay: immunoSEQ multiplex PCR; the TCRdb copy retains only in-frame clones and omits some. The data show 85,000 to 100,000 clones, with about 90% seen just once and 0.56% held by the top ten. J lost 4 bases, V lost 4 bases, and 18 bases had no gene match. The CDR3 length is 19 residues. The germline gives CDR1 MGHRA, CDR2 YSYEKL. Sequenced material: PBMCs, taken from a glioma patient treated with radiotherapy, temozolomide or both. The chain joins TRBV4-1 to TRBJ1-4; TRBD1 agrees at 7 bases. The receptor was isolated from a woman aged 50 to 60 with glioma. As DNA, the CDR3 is TGCGCCAGCAGCCCCCCAGGGGGGGGAGCGGGTGCGCTTAATGAAAAACTGTTTTTT. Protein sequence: CASSPPGGGAGALNEKLFF.